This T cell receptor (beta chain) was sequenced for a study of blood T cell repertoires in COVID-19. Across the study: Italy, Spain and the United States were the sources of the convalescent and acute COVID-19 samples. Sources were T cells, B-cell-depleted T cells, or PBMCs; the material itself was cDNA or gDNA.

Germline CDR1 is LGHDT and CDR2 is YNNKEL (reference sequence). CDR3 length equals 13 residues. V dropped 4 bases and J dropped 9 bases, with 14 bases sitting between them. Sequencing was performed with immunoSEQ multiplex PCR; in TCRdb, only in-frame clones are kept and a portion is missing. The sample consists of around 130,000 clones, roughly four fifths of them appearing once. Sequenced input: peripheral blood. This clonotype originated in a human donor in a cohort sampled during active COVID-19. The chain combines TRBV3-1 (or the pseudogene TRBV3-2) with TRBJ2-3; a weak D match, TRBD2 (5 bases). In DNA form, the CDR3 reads TGTGCCAGCAGCCCGGGAACGGTTTGGACGCAGTATTTT. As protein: CASSPGTVWTQYF.